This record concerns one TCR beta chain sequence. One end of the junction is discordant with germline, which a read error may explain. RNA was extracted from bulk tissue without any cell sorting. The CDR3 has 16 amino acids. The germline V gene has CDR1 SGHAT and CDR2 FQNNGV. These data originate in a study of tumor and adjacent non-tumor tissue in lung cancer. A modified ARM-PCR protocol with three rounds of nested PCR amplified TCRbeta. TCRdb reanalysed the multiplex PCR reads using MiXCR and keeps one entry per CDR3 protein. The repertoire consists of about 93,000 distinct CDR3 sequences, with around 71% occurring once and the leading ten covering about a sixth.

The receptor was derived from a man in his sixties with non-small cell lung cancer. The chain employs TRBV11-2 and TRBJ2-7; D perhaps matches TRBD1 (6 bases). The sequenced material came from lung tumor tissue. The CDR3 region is CASSLVGGQGSYEHYF. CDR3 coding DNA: TGTGCCAGCAGCTTAGTCGGCGGTCAGGGGAGCTACGAGCACTACTTC.